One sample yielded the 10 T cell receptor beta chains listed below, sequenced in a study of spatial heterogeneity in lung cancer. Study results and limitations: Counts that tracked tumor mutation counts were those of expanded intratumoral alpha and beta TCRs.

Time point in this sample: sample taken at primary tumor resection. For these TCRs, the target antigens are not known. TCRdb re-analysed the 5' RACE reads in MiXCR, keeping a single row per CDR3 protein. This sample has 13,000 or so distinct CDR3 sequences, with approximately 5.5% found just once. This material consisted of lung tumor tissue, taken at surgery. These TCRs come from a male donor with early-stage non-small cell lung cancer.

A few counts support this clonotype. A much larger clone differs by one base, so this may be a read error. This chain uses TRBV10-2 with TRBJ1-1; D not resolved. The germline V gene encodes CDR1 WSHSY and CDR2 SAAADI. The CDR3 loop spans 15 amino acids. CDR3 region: CTSSEWEPQNTEAFF. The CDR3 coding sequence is TGCACCAGCAGTGAGTGGGAACCACAGAACACTGAAGCTTTCTTT.

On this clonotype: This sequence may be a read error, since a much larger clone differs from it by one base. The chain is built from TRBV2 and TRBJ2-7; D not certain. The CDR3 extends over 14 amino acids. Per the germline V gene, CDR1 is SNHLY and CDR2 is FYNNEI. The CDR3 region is CASLGLITSYKQYF. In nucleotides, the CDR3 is TGTGCCAGCTTAGGGCTGATAACCTCCTACAAGCAGTACTTC.

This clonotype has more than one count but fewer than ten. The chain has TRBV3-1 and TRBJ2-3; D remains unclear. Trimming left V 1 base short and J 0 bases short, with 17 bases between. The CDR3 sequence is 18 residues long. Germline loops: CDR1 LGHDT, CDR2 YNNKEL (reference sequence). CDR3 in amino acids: CASSQVPRTLLSTDTQYF. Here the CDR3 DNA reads TGTGCCAGCAGCCAAGTCCCACGGACCCTTCTTAGCACAGATACGCAGTATTTT.

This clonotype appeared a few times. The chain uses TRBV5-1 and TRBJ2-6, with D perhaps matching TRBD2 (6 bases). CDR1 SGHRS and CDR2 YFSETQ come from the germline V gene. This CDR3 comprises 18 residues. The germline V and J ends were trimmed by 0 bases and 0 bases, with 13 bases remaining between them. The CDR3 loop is CASSLARDSYSGANVLTF. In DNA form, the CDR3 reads TGCGCCAGCAGCTTGGCGCGGGACTCATACTCTGGGGCCAACGTCCTGACTTTC.

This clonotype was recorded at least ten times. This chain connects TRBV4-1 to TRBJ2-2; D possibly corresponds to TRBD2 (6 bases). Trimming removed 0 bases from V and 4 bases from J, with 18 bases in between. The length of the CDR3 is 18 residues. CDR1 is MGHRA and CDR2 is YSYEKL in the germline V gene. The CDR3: CASSQDGVAGRSTGELFF. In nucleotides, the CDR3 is TGCGCCAGCAGCCAAGATGGGGTTGCGGGGCGAAGCACCGGGGAGCTGTTTTTT.

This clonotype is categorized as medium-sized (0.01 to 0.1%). CDR3 in amino acids: CASKRLSGANVLTF. CDR3 nucleotides: TGTGCCAGCAAACGGTTGTCTGGGGCCAACGTCCTGACTTTC. V usage is TRBV7-6 and J usage is TRBJ2-6; D unclear. V lost 7 bases and J 1 base, leaving 8 bases between the germline ends. The V gene's germline CDR1 is SGHVS and CDR2 FNYEAQ. This CDR3 comprises 14 residues.

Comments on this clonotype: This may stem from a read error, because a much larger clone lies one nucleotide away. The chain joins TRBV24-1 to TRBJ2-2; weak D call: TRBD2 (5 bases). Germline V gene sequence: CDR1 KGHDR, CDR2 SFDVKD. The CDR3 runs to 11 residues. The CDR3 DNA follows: TGTGCCACCGGGTACACCGGGGAGCTGTGTTTT. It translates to CATGYTGELCF.

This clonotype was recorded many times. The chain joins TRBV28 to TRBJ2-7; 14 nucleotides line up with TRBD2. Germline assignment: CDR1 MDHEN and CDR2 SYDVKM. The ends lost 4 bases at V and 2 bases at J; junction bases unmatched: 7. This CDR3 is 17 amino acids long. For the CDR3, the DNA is TGTGCCAGCAGTTCGCCGGGACTAGCGGGGGCGCCCTACGAGCAGTACTTC. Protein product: CASSSPGLAGAPYEQYF.

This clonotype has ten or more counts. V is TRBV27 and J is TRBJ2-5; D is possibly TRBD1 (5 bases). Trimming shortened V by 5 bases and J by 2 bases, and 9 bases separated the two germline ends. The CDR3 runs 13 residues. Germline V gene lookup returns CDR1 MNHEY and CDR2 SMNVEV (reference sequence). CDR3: CASSGAPQETQYF. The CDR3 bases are TGTGCCAGCAGTGGGGCACCACAAGAGACCCAGTACTTC.

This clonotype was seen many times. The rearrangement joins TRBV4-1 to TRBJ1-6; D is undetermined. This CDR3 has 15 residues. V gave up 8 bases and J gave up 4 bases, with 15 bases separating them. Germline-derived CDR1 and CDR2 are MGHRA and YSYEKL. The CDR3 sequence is CASSHGRTYNSPLHF. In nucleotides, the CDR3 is TGCGCCAGCTCGCATGGCAGGACTTATAATTCACCCCTCCACTTT.